Shown below are 6 T cell receptor beta chains from a single sample sequenced in a study of early stage breast cancer tumors (dated by TCRdb to about 2017). The receptor library was made with the immunoSEQ multiplex PCR assay. TCRdb took over this immuneACCESS table, retaining in-frame rearrangements with V and J assigned. Such tables are incomplete; in checked studies, under half of the missing clones stem from an unresolved V gene, and the remainder is unexplained. Present in this sample are over 40,000 clones, just under 80% of which were seen just once. The ten most abundant clones make up 3% to 4% of the sample. The material sequenced was blood. Source of these receptors: a person aged 35-49 years with breast cancer.

This clone was detected only a few times. The chain couples TRBV4-1 to TRBJ1-1; 9 bases agree with TRBD1. The CDR3 runs to 15 residues. Germline CDR1 MGHRA, CDR2 YSYEKL. V shed 3 bases and J 7 bases; nucleotides not matched to a gene: 9. CDR3 sequence: CASSQPGTGMFEAFF. Written as DNA, the CDR3 is TGCGCCAGCAGCCAGCCCGGGACAGGGATGTTTGAAGCTTTCTTT.

This clone was seen a single time. One end of the junction is discordant with germline, which a read error may explain. The chain carries TRBV18 and TRBJ1-5, with 8 bases aligning to TRBD1. CDR3 size: 16 residues. CDR1 is KGHSH and CDR2 is LQKENI in the germline V gene. This chain's CDR3 is CASSPPTAGGNQPQHF. CDR3 in DNA: TGTGCCAGCTCACCACCGACGGCAGGGGGCAACCAGCCCCAGCATTTT.

V is TRBV19 and J is TRBJ2-3; TRBD2 matches at 8 bases. CDR3 length: 13 amino acids. In germline, CDR1 is LNHDA, CDR2 SQIVND (reference sequence). Germline trimming cut 6 bases from V and 1 base from J; bases unmatched to any gene: 0. Here the CDR3 DNA reads TGTGCCAGTAGGACTAGCGGCACAGATACGCAGTATTTT. Translating it yields CASRTSGTDTQYF.

The chain carries TRBV18 and TRBJ2-3; 10 bases are a match to TRBD1. Germline values: CDR1 KGHSH, CDR2 LQKENI. This CDR3 comprises 16 residues. V lost 3 bases and J lost 1; bases outside the gene matches: 4. CDR3 nucleotide sequence: TGTGCCAGCTCACCCGCGACAGGGGGCGGCACAGATACGCAGTATTTT. Protein: CASSPATGGGTDTQYF.

V usage is TRBV7-2 and J usage is TRBJ2-1; possibly TRBD2 for D (5 bases). The germline V gene encodes CDR1 SGHTA and CDR2 FQGNSA. V dropped 1 base and J dropped 5 bases, with 6 bases sitting between them. The CDR3 is made up of 13 amino acids. CDR3: CASSLVRDNEQFF. The CDR3 coding sequence is TGTGCCAGCAGCTTAGTGAGGGACAATGAGCAGTTCTTC.

This clone has just a few counts. This sequence joins TRBV6-5 and TRBJ2-7; D gene uncertain. Trimming took off 8 bases at V and 4 bases at J, with 12 bases between the two ends. The CDR3 has 12 amino acids. The germline V gene encodes CDR1 MNHEY and CDR2 SVGAGI. Here the CDR3 DNA reads TGTGCCAGCGGCTCTAGTGCGTACGAGCAGTACTTC. It codes for CASGSSAYEQYF.